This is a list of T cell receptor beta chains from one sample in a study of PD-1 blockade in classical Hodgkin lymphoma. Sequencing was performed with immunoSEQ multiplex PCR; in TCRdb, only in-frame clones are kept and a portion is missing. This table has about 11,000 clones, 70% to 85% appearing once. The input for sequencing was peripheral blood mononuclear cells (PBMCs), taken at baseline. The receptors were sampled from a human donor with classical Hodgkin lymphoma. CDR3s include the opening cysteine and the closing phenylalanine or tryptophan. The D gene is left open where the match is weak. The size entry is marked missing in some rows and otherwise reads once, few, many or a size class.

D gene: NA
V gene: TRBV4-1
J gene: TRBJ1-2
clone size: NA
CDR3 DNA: TGCGCCAGCAGCCAAGTCAGCTGGTTGAGCAATGGCTACACCTTC
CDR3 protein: CASSQVSWLSNGYTF

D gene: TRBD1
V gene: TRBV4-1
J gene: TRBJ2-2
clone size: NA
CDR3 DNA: TGCGCCAGCAGCCATGCGGGACAGGGCCACACCGGGGAGCTGTTTTTT
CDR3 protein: CASSHAGQGHTGELFF

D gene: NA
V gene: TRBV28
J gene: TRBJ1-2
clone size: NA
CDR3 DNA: TGTGCCAGCAGCCCCCTTAACTATGGCTACACCTTC
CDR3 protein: CASSPLNYGYTF

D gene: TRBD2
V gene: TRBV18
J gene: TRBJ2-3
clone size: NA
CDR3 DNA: TGTGCCAGCTCAGGCAAGCGGGACCCCTCCACAGATACGCAGTATTTT
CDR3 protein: CASSGKRDPSTDTQYF

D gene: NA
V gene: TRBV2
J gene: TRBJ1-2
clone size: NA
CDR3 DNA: TGTGCCAGCAGCCCCCCGGGACACGATATCCTGAGCGGTGGCTACACCTTC
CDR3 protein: CASSPPGHDILSGGYTF

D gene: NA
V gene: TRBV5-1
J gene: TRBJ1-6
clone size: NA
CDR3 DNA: TGCGCCAGCAGCTTGGGACAGAATTCACCCCTCCACTTT
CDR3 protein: CASSLGQNSPLHF

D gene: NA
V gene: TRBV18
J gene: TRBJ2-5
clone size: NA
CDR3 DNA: TGTGCCAGCTCACCGGTCCGTCCCAGGAGCGGAAAATCACAAGAGACCCAGTACTTC
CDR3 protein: CASSPVRPRSGKSQETQYF

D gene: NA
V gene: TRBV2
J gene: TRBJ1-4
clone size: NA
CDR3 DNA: TGTGCCAGCAGAGAGCAGTTTGAAAAACTGTTTTTT
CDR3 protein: CASREQFEKLFF

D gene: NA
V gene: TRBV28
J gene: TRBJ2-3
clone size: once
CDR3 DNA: TGTGCCAGCAGAACGGGTAGCGATACGCAGTATTTT
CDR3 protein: CASRTGSDTQYF

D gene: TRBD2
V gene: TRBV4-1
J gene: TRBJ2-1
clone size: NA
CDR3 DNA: TGCGCCAGCAGCCGCCCCGGGACTAGCGTTGGGCAGTTCTTC
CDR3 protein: CASSRPGTSVGQFF

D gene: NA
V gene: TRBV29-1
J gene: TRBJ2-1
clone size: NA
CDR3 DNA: TGCAGCGTTGTGCGGACAGAGAACAATGAGCAGTTCTTC
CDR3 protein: CSVVRTENNEQFF

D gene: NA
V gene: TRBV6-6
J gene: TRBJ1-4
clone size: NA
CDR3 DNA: TGTGCCAGCAGTTACGCGGGGGGCCCTAATGAAAAACTGTTTTTT
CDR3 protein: CASSYAGGPNEKLFF

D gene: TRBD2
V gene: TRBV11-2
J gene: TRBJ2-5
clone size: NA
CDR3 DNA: TGTGCCGGGGGACGGGAGGGCCGGGGAGAGACCCAGTACTTC
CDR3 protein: CAGGREGRGETQYF

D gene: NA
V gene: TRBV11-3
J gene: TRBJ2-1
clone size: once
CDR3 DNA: TGTGCCAGCAGCTTAGGGTACTCTAGGGTGGGGGAGCAGTTCTTC
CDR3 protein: CASSLGYSRVGEQFF

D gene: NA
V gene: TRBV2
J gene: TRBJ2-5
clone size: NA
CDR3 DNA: TGTGCCAGCAGTCGGACAGATCAAGAGACCCAGTACTTC
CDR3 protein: CASSRTDQETQYF

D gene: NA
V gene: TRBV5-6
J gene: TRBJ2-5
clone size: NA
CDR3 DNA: TGTGCCAGCAGCGGGACGGGAGCTGCCCAAGAGACCCAGTACTTC
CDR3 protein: CASSGTGAAQETQYF

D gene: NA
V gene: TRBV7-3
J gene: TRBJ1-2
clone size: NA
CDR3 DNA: TGTGCCAGCAGCTTAGCGTACAGGGACAATAACTATGGCTACACCTTC
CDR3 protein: CASSLAYRDNNYGYTF

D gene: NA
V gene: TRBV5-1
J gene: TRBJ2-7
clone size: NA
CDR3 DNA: TGCGCCAGCAGCGCTTCCCTGGGGGGCTACGAGCAGTACTTC
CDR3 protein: CASSASLGGYEQYF

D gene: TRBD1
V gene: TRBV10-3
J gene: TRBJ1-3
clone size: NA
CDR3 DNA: TGTGCCATCAGTGCGACAGGGAACTCTGGAAACACCATATATTTT
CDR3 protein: CAISATGNSGNTIYF

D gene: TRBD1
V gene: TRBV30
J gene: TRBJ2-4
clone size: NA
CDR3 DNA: TGTGCCTGGAGCAGACAGGGGGGCATTCAGTACTTC
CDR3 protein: CAWSRQGGIQYF

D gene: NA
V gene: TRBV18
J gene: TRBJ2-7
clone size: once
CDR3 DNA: TGTGCCAGCTCACGCAACAGGGCCCACGAGCAGTACTTC
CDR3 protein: CASSRNRAHEQYF

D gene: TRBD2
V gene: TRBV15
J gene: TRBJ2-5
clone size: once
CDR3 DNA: TGTGCCACCAGCAGAGGAGGTAGCGGGAGTGAGACCCAGTACTTC
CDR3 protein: CATSRGGSGSETQYF

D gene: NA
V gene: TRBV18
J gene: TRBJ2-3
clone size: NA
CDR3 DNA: TGTGCCAGCTCACCAGGGGCAGATACGCAGTATTTT
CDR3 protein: CASSPGADTQYF

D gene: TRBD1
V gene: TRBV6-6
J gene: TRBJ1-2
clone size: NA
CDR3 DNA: TGTGCCAGCAACGACAGGGTTGGCTATGGCTACACCTTC
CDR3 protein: CASNDRVGYGYTF

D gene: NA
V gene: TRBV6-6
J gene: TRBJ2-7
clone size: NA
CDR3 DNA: TGTGCCAGCAGTGCCTTGGACGAGCAGTACTTC
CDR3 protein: CASSALDEQYF

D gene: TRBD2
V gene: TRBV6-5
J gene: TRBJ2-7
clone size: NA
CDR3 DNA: TGTGCCAGCAGAAAAAGGACTAGCGGGACTTACGAGCAGTACTTC
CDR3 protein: CASRKRTSGTYEQYF

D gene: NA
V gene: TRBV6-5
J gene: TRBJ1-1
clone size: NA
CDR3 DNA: TGTGCCAGCAGTTACTCGATTGTCGCGGGGACTGAAGCTTTCTTT
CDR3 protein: CASSYSIVAGTEAFF

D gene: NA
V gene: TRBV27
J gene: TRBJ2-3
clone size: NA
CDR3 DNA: TGTGCCAGCAGTTCCCCCGAAGGGATGCTAGGCACAGATACGCAGTATTTT
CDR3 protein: CASSSPEGMLGTDTQYF

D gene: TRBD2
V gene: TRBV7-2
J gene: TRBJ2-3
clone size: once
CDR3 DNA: TGTGCCAGCAGTAACTACCTAGCGGGTCGAGATACGCAGTATTTT
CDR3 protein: CASSNYLAGRDTQYF

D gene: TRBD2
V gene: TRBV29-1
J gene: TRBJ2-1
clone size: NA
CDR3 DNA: TGCAGCGTTGAAGGCACTAGCGGGCACAATGAGCAGTTCTTC
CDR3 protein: CSVEGTSGHNEQFF

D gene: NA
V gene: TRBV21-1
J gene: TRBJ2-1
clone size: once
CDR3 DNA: TGTGCCAGCAGCAAAAGGCTAGCTATCTACAATGAGCAGTTCTTC
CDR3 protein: CASSKRLAIYNEQFF

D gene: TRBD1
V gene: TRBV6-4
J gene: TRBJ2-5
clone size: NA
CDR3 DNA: TGTGCCAGCAGTGACGAGGGGGCCGAGGAGACCCAGTACTTC
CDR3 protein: CASSDEGAEETQYF

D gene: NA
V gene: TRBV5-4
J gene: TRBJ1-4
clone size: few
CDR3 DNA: TGTGCCAGCAGTCCCGGGTCCTTTAATGAAAAACTGTTTTTT
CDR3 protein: CASSPGSFNEKLFF

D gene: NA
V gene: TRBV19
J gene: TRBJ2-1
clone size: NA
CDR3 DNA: TGTGCCAGTAGTAAGTCTAGTCGAGCCTACAATGAGCAGTTCTTC
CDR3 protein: CASSKSSRAYNEQFF

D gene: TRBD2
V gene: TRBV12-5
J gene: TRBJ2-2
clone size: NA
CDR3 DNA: TGTGCTAGTGGTCTCCCAGCGGGGGGGAACACCGGGGAGCTGTTTTTT
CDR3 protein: CASGLPAGGNTGELFF

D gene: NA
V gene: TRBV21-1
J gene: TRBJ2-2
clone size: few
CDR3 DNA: TGTGCCAGCAGCAAATTAGCCCGGGACAGGAGAGATCCGAACACCGGGGAGCTGTTTTTT
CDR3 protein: CASSKLARDRRDPNTGELFF

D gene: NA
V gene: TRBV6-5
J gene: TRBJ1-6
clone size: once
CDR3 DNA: TGTGCCAGCTCTTCCTATAATTCACCCCTCCACTTT
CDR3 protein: CASSSYNSPLHF

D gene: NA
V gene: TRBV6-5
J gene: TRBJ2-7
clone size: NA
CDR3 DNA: TGTGCCAGCAGACGGGCAGGTCATTCCTACGAGCAGTACTTC
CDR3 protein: CASRRAGHSYEQYF

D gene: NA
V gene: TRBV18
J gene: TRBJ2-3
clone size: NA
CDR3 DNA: TGTGCCAGCTCACCCACCGTCGTAGGGGCAGATACGCAGTATTTT
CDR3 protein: CASSPTVVGADTQYF

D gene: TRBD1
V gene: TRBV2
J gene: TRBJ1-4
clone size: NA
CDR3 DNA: TGTGCCAGCAGACAGGGGGTTGGTGCAACTAATGAAAAACTGTTTTTT
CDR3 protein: CASRQGVGATNEKLFF

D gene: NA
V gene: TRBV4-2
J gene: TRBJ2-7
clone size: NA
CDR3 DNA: TGTGCCAGCAGCCAAGGGGGCGTCGGAGGGGGGGCCTCCTACGAGCAGTACTTC
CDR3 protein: CASSQGGVGGGASYEQYF

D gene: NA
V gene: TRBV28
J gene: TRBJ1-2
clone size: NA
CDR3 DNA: TGTGCCAGCAGTTTAATAGGCAGGGCCTATGGCTACACCTTC
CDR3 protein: CASSLIGRAYGYTF

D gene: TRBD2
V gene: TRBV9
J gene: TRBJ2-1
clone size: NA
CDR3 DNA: TGTGCCAGCAGCCCTAGCGGGAGGTTCTCCTACAATGAGCAGTTCTTC
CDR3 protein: CASSPSGRFSYNEQFF

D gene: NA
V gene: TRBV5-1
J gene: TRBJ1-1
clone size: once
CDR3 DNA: TGCGCCAGCAGCTTGGGGAGGTTGGACACTGAAGCTTTCTTT
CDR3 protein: CASSLGRLDTEAFF

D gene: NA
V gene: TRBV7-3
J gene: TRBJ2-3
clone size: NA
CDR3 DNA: TGTGCCAGCAGCCCCATGGGTCTTGTCACAGATACGCAGTATTTT
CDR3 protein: CASSPMGLVTDTQYF

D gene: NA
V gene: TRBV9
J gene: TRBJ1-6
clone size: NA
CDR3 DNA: TGTGCCAGCAGCGTAGGGCTTAGTTCACCCCTCCACTTT
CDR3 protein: CASSVGLSSPLHF

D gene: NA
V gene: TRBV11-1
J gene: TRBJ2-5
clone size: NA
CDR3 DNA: TGTGCCAGCAGCTTAGCTGGGGGGGCGGAGACCCAGTACTTC
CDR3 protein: CASSLAGGAETQYF

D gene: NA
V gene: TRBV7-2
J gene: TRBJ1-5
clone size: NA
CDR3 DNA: TGTGCCAGCAGCTTCTCTACAGGTTTTGGTAATCAGCCCCAGCATTTT
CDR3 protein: CASSFSTGFGNQPQHF

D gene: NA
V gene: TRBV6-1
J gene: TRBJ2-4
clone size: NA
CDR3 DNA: TGTGCCAGCAGTGAAGCTAGTGTAGCCAAAAACATTCAGTACTTC
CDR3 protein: CASSEASVAKNIQYF

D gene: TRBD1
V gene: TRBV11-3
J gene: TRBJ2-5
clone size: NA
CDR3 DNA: TGTGCCAGCAGCTTAGGGACAGGGGGCCAGGAGACCCAGTACTTC
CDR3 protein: CASSLGTGGQETQYF

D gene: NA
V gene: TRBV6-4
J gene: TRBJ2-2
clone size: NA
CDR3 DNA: TGTGCCAGCAGTTCACAGGGAGTAACGAACACCGGGGAGCTGTTTTTT
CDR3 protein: CASSSQGVTNTGELFF

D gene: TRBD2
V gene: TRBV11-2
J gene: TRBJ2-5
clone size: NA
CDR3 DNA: TGTGCCAGCAGCTTTGATCTGAGCGGGGGATCGCCGGGAGAGACCCAGTACTTC
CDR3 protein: CASSFDLSGGSPGETQYF

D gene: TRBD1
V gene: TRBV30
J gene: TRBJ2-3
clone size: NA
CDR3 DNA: TGTGCCTGGTCACAGGGGAGCCTGGGACCGCAGTATTTT
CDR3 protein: CAWSQGSLGPQYF

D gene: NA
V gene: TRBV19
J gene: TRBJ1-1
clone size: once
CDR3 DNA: TGTGCCAGTAATTTGGAAGGGGAAGCTTTCTTT
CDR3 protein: CASNLEGEAFF